This TCR beta chain comes out of a study of OX40 agonist ivuxolimab in advanced cancers. Findings and limits, study-wide: Relative to CD4+ cells, CD8+ T cells on average had more expanded clones.

V was clipped by 3 bases and J by 6 bases, with 12 bases between them. This CDR3 region has 13 residues. Germline CDR1 is SGDLS and CDR2 is YYNGEE. Concerning this clone: Antigen: not known.

The assay was immunoSEQ multiplex PCR, and TCRdb's table has in-frame clones only and misses some. The repertoire consists of 73,000 or so clones, with almost 85% occurring once and the leading ten covering approximately 0.61%. This chain links TRBV9 with TRBJ1-1; the D gene is possibly TRBD1 (5 bases). The clonotype comes from an adult with an advanced solid tumor such as melanoma, head and neck, liver or kidney cancer. This sample comprised CD4+ or CD8+ T cells sorted from blood, obtained in a trial of the OX40 agonist ivuxolimab. CDR3 loop: CASSARGSAEAFF. CDR3 DNA: TGTGCCAGCAGCGCCCGGGGGAGCGCTGAAGCTTTCTTT.